The count of the clone carrying this T cell receptor beta chain is one. The CDR3 sequence is 15 residues long. Germline loops: CDR1 SGHVS, CDR2 FQNEAQ. The germline V and J ends were trimmed by 3 bases and 2 bases, with 14 bases remaining between them. The data derive from a study of blood T cell repertoires in COVID-19. Study-wide background: Samples representing acute and convalescent COVID-19 were sourced from the United States, Italy and Spain. PBMCs, B-cell-depleted T cells, or T cells provided the cDNA or gDNA that made up the material.

In the study's own analysis: The authors estimated nucleated cell counts from reference gene primer amplification. Using immunoSEQ multiplex PCR, the repertoire was profiled, and TCRdb retains in-frame clones only, with some absent. V and J calls and clone size follow that table, whereas D and trimming were derived from the DNA. Among about 380,000 clones, roughly 85% were seen once, and the ten largest hold around 3.4%. This TCR came from a woman aged 18-29 years with acute or convalescent COVID-19. Sequencing was performed on peripheral blood. This chain uses TRBV7-8 with TRBJ2-7, with a weak D call TRBD2 (5 bases). DNA of the CDR3: TGTGCCAGCAGCTTGGAACCGGGGTTCACCTACGAGCAGTACTTC. Encoded protein: CASSLEPGFTYEQYF.